This passage covers 14 T cell receptor beta chains from one sample sequenced in a study of graft-versus-host responses after intestinal transplantation. Data came from immunoSEQ multiplex PCR; TCRdb stores just in-frame clones and leaves some out. This table has about 70,000 clones, nearly 85% appearing once. These TCRs' antigens remain unknown. Material: unstimulated CD4+ T cells sorted from spleen or lymph node cells, obtained before transplant. The receptor set was obtained from a human donor who was the organ donor for an intestinal transplant.

The gene calls are TRBV6-1 and TRBJ2-7; D is unresolved. V was trimmed by 6 bases and J by 2 bases, leaving 5 bases between them. Germline loops: CDR1 MNHNS, CDR2 SASEGT. This CDR3 spans 11 amino acids. The CDR3 spells CASRIAYEQYV. As DNA, the CDR3 is TGTGCCAGCAGGATAGCCTACGAGCAGTACGTC.

CDR3 protein: CASSLVGGTGGYTF. The CDR3, as DNA: TGTGCCAGCAGCTTAGTCGGGGGAACCGGCGGCTACACCTTC. The genes are TRBV7-2 and TRBJ1-2; a weak D match, TRBD1 (5 bases). Trimming cost V 1 base and J 8 bases, with 14 bases left between them. The germline CDR1 and CDR2 sequences are SGHTA and FQGNSA. The CDR3 totals 14 residues.

The chain recombines TRBV19 with TRBJ1-4, with 10 bases identical to TRBD1. Looked up from germline, CDR1 is LNHDA and CDR2 is SQIVND (reference sequence). The CDR3 is 15 amino acids. V lost 3 bases and J lost 8; bases outside the gene matches: 6. CDR3 amino acids: CASSIGGTGAEKLFF. The CDR3, as DNA: TGTGCCAGTAGTATCGGCGGGACAGGGGCCGAAAAACTGTTTTTT.

This clone has only a few counts. The V call is TRBV18, the J call TRBJ1-5, with D perhaps matching TRBD1 (6 bases). Germline CDR1 KGHSH, CDR2 LQKENI. V was cut by 5 bases and J by 3 bases, with 11 bases left in between. CDR3 length: 14 residues. CDR3: CASSSTGPNQPQHF. In DNA form, the CDR3 reads TGTGCCAGCTCATCGACAGGTCCCAATCAGCCCCAGCATTTT.

The chain carries TRBV5-3 and TRBJ2-3; D remains unclear. TRBV5-3 has ORF status, its function being uncertain. The ends were cut back, 4 bases at V and 2 bases at J, with 14 bases in the middle. The CDR3 sequence is 15 residues long. CDR3 coding DNA: TGTGCCAGAAGCCTGGGGTACCAACACACAGATACGCAGTATTTT. This translates into CARSLGYQHTDTQYF.

CDR3: CASSPGLGYEQYV. The CDR3 DNA reads as TGTGCCAGCAGCCCGGGACTAGGGTACGAGCAGTACGTC. The chain joins TRBV7-2 to TRBJ2-7, with TRBD2 identical over 8 bases. The trim removed 5 bases at V and 4 bases at J, leaving 4 bases unmatched. Germline lookup yields CDR1 SGHTA and CDR2 FQGNSA. The CDR3 covers 13 residues.

CDR3 in amino acids: CASSDRRGGRTEAFF. The CDR3 DNA follows: TGTGCCAGTAGTGACCGACGGGGGGGGCGAACTGAAGCTTTCTTT. The chain has TRBV19 and TRBJ1-1; a possible D gene is TRBD1 (6 bases). Germline CDR1 LNHDA, CDR2 SQIVND (reference sequence). The CDR3 is made up of 15 amino acids. With 5 bases removed from V and 5 bases from J, the gap between germline ends came to 18 bases.

J is TRBJ1-2 and V is TRBV2, with 8 bases matching TRBD1. This CDR3 has 12 amino acids. The junction had 4 bases not matched to a gene; V was cut back by 6 bases and J by 7 bases. Germline loops: CDR1 SNHLY, CDR2 FYNNEI. CDR3 sequence (DNA): TGTGCCAGCAGGAGACAGGGGTTTGGCTACACCTTC. Protein product: CASRRQGFGYTF. Drawing the rest from reference TRBV2 and TRBJ1-2, the complete variable domain is EPEVTQTPSHQVTQMGQEVILRCVPISNHLYFYWYRQILGQKVEFLVSFYNNEISEKSEIFDDQFSVERPDGSNFTLKIRSTKLEDSAMYFCASRRQGFGYTFGSGTRLTVV.

The chain uses TRBV28 and TRBJ1-5, with no clear D. V dropped 10 bases and J dropped 3 bases, with 16 bases sitting between them. Germline CDR1 and CDR2: MDHEN and SYDVKM. The CDR3 sequence is 14 residues long. The CDR3 bases are TGTGCCACCATCCCCGCAGGAATCAATCAGCCCCAGCATTTT. It encodes CATIPAGINQPQHF.

The rearrangement joins TRBV19 to TRBJ2-1, with a weak D call TRBD2 (7 bases). The CDR3 runs 18 residues. V shed 4 bases and J shed 0 bases, with 19 bases lying between them. The germline V gene has CDR1 LNHDA and CDR2 SQIVND (reference sequence). The CDR3 is CASSRGTGGRSSYNEQFF. The DNA for the CDR3 is TGTGCCAGTAGTAGAGGTACGGGGGGCAGGAGCTCCTACAATGAGCAGTTCTTC.

The chain recombines TRBV4-2 with TRBJ2-4, with D unresolved. V was trimmed by 0 bases and J by 0 bases, leaving 15 bases between them. Germline V gives CDR1 LGHNA, CDR2 YNFKEQ. This CDR3 is 18 amino acids long. The CDR3 nucleotides read TGTGCCAGCAGCCAAGATAAGGCAGACTTCTTAGCCAAAAACATTCAGTACTTC. Protein product: CASSQDKADFLAKNIQYF.

J is TRBJ2-1 and V is TRBV28; TRBD1 matches at 12 bases. The CDR3 sequence is 15 residues long. J lost 9 bases, V lost 5 bases, and 8 bases had no gene match. Germline CDR1 MDHEN, CDR2 SYDVKM. CDR3 loop: CASSIRDRGQGEQFF. The CDR3 region has the DNA TGTGCCAGCAGTATCCGGGACAGGGGGCAGGGTGAGCAGTTCTTC. Full variable domain (remainder filled in from reference TRBV28 and TRBJ2-1): DVKVTQSSRYLVKRTGEKVFLECVQDMDHENMFWYRQDPGLGLRLIYFSYDVKMKEKGDIPEGYSVSREKKERFSLILESASTNQTSMYLCASSIRDRGQGEQFFGPGTRLTVL.

The chain links TRBV6-5 to TRBJ1-1; no clear D gene. The CDR3 runs 14 residues. The germline V and J ends were trimmed by 7 bases and 4 bases, with 16 bases remaining between them. Germline CDR1 and CDR2: MNHEY and SVGAGI. CDR3 loop: CASTRGGRSTEAFF. The CDR3 nucleotides read TGTGCCAGCACCCGCGGTGGGAGGTCCACTGAAGCTTTCTTT.

The gene calls are TRBV6-1 and TRBJ2-7, with 7 bases matching TRBD2. The germline V gene encodes CDR1 MNHNS and CDR2 SASEGT. With V trimmed by 6 bases and J by 2 bases, 7 bases remained unmatched. The length of the CDR3 is 14 residues. CDR3 sequence (DNA): TGTGCCAGCAGGAAGGGACTACCGGCCTACGAGCAGTACGTC. Translating it yields CASRKGLPAYEQYV.